These 19 T cell receptor beta chains originate from one sample sequenced in a study of post-analysis software for immune sequencing data. Study conclusions and caveats: In patients, TRBV5-6, TRBV5-1 and TRBV20-1 belonged to about five TRBV segments found more frequently than in controls.

No antigen has been identified for these receptors. TCR beta libraries were prepared from cDNA with unique molecular identifiers. In TCRdb, the PCR reads were re-called with MiXCR into one record per CDR3 protein. The data contain 600,000 to 750,000 distinct CDR3 sequences, approximately 60% of them seen just once; the ten biggest clones take up about 11%. The sample was blood. The receptors were gathered from a girl aged 2-15 years with multiple sclerosis.

J is TRBJ2-3 and V is TRBV13; 12 bases align to TRBD1. CDR3 length: 16 amino acids. J was trimmed by 4 bases and V by 4 bases; bases with no gene match: 6. CDR1 and CDR2 from the germline V gene are PRHDT and FYEKMQ (reference sequence). In DNA, the CDR3 is TGTGCCAGCAGCTACCGGGACAGGGGGCTCTCAGATACGCAGTATTTT. Its protein product is CASSYRDRGLSDTQYF. Together with reference TRBV13 and TRBJ2-3, the CDR3 gives the full variable domain: AAGVIQSPRHLIKEKRETATLKCYPIPRHDTVYWYQQGPGQDPQFLISFYEKMQSDKGSIPDRFSAQQFSDYHSELNMSSLELGDSALYFCASSYRDRGLSDTQYFGPGTRLTVL.

This sequence joins TRBV2 and TRBJ2-3; D is uncertain. The CDR3 extends over 11 amino acids. V was trimmed by 8 bases and J by 6 bases, leaving 9 bases between them. Germline CDR1 is SNHLY and CDR2 is FYNNEI. The CDR3: CASATLDTQYF. The CDR3 coding sequence is TGTGCCAGCGCCACTCTGGATACGCAGTATTTT. Looking up the rest from reference TRBV2 and TRBJ2-3 gives the full variable domain: EPEVTQTPSHQVTQMGQEVILRCVPISNHLYFYWYRQILGQKVEFLVSFYNNEISEKSEIFDDQFSVERPDGSNFTLKIRSTKLEDSAMYFCASATLDTQYFGPGTRLTVL.

This chain joins TRBV20-1 and TRBJ2-1; 7 positions match TRBD1. CDR3 length: 14 amino acids. CDR1 and CDR2 from the germline V gene are DFQATT and SNEGSKA (reference sequence). J lost 3 bases, V lost 6 bases, and 8 bases had no gene match. This CDR3 reads CSAPGQQYYNEQFF. In nucleotides, the CDR3 is TGCAGTGCACCGGGACAGCAATACTACAATGAGCAGTTCTTC.

This clonotype was seen more than once but under ten times. This chain uses TRBV29-1 with TRBJ1-1, with a weak D call TRBD1 (5 bases). CDR1 and CDR2 from the germline V gene are SQVTM and ANQGSEA. The CDR3 runs to 12 residues. Trimming pared 6 bases from V and 1 base from J, leaving 9 bases between. CDR3 amino acids: CSVGTANTEAFF. CDR3 bases: TGCAGCGTCGGGACGGCGAACACTGAAGCTTTCTTT.

This clonotype was seen a handful of times. The V call is TRBV12-3 or TRBV12-4, the J call TRBJ2-7; TRBD1 or TRBD2 may be the D gene (5 bases each). The CDR3 runs 14 residues. The V end lost 5 bases, the J end lost 1 base, and 12 bases lay between the germline ends. DNA for the CDR3: TGTGCCAGCAGTCCAGGGACCGAGTCCTACGAGCAGTACTTC. Residues: CASSPGTESYEQYF.

This chain links TRBV12-3 or TRBV12-4 with TRBJ2-7; tentatively, D is TRBD1 or TRBD2 (5 bases each). Trimming pared 5 bases from V and 5 bases from J, leaving 13 bases between. The CDR3 consists of 13 residues. CDR3 in DNA: TGTGCCAGCAGTAGGGGAAGGCGGGACGAGCAGTACTTC. Its protein product is CASSRGRRDEQYF.

The chain couples TRBV12-3 or TRBV12-4 to TRBJ2-7, with D maybe TRBD1 (5 bases). The CDR3 sequence is 14 residues long. V was cut by 1 base and J by 2 bases, with 9 bases left in between. The CDR3 is CASSLGGYPYEQYF. The CDR3 bases are TGTGCCAGCAGTTTAGGGGGCTATCCCTACGAGCAGTACTTC.

Written as DNA, the CDR3 is TGTGCCAGCAGCCAAGGAGAAGTCAATGAGCAGTTCTTC. Amino acid sequence: CASSQGEVNEQFF. The rearrangement links TRBV4-2 to TRBJ2-1; D remains unclear. The CDR3 covers 13 residues. Trimming shortened V by 1 base and J by 6 bases, and 7 bases separated the two germline ends. The germline V gene encodes CDR1 LGHNA and CDR2 YNFKEQ.

This rearrangement joins TRBV29-1 to TRBJ2-3, with TRBD1 identical over 9 bases. Per the germline V gene, CDR1 is SQVTM and CDR2 is ANQGSEA. This CDR3 has 15 amino acids. Germline trimming cut 2 bases from V and 0 bases from J; bases unmatched to any gene: 3. In DNA, the CDR3 is TGCAGCGTTGAACCCGGGACAGGGAGCACAGATACGCAGTATTTT. The encoded protein is CSVEPGTGSTDTQYF.

CDR3 loop: CASSLLEGQETQYF. The CDR3 region has the DNA TGTGCCAGCAGCTTATTGGAGGGCCAAGAGACCCAGTACTTC. This chain connects TRBV7-2 to TRBJ2-5, with D perhaps matching TRBD2 (6 bases). CDR1 is SGHTA, CDR2 FQGNSA, per germline. This CDR3 spans 14 amino acids. V lost 2 bases and J 1 base, leaving 8 bases between the germline ends.

The chain joins TRBV12-3 or TRBV12-4 to TRBJ2-4; 8 nucleotides agree with TRBD1. Germline trimming cut 6 bases from V and 2 bases from J; bases unmatched to any gene: 9. The length of the CDR3 is 16 residues. The CDR3 sequence: CASSPDRGNSKNIQYF. For the CDR3, the DNA is TGTGCCAGCAGCCCTGACAGGGGAAACTCCAAAAACATTCAGTACTTC.

The genes are TRBV6-5 and TRBJ2-3; TRBD1 agrees at 9 bases. Looked up from germline, CDR1 is MNHEY and CDR2 is SVGAGI. The V and J ends lost 4 bases and 5 bases, in that order; junction bases with no gene match: 4. The CDR3 has 14 residues. In DNA, the CDR3 is TGTGCCAGCAGTTTACAGGGGGCTGGAGATACGCAGTATTTT. Translated, it gives CASSLQGAGDTQYF.

There are a few counts of this clonotype. The genes are TRBV24-1 and TRBJ2-5; 10 bases align to TRBD1. Germline CDR1 is KGHDR and CDR2 is SFDVKD. CDR3 length: 15 residues. With V trimmed by 6 bases and J by 3 bases, 6 bases remained unmatched. The DNA of the CDR3 is TGTGCCACCAGTCAACCGGACAGGGGGGAAGAGACCCAGTACTTC. This translates into CATSQPDRGEETQYF.

The chain employs TRBV7-2 and TRBJ2-4, with D hard to call. V lost 5 bases and J 0 bases, leaving 14 bases between the germline ends. This CDR3 is built from 16 residues. CDR1 and CDR2 (germline): SGHTA, FQGNSA. Here the CDR3 DNA reads TGTGCCAGCAGCCCCCGGTGGGAACTAGCCAAAAACATTCAGTACTTC. This sequence encodes CASSPRWELAKNIQYF.

The rearrangement links TRBV7-2 to TRBJ2-3; D might be TRBD2 (5 bases). This CDR3 is built from 19 residues. The ends were cut back, 5 bases at V and 1 base at J, with 25 bases in the middle. Germline V gene sequence: CDR1 SGHTA, CDR2 FQGNSA. CDR3 protein: CASSPNPFFRGRGTDTQYF. The CDR3 region has the DNA TGTGCCAGCAGCCCCAACCCTTTCTTCCGTGGGAGAGGCACAGATACGCAGTATTTT.

CDR3 nucleotides: TGTGCCACCAGTGACCGACCATACACCGGGGAGCTGTTTTTT. It yields the protein CATSDRPYTGELFF. The rearrangement links TRBV24-1 to TRBJ2-2; D gene ambiguous. The CDR3 runs 14 residues. Per germline, CDR1 KGHDR and CDR2 SFDVKD. V dropped 4 bases and J dropped 3 bases, with 8 bases sitting between them.

This chain links TRBV20-1 with TRBJ2-3; 9 nucleotides match TRBD2. CDR1 and CDR2 (germline): DFQATT, SNEGSKA (reference sequence). After removal of 6 bases from V and 3 bases from J, the junction contained 10 bases not matched to a gene. The CDR3 totals 15 residues. The CDR3 is CSATIAGARTDTQYF. CDR3 nucleotide sequence: TGCAGTGCGACTATAGCGGGGGCCCGTACAGATACGCAGTATTTT.

CDR3 amino acids: CASSIQGDHGYTF. CDR3 bases: TGTGCCAGTAGTATCCAGGGAGATCATGGCTACACCTTC. The chain carries TRBV19 and TRBJ1-2; tentatively, D is TRBD1 (5 bases). Germline assignment: CDR1 LNHDA and CDR2 SQIVND (reference sequence). The ends were cut back, 3 bases at V and 6 bases at J, with 11 bases in the middle. CDR3 length: 13 amino acids.

The rearrangement joins TRBV20-1 to TRBJ1-1, with a possible D match to TRBD1 (6 bases). Germline V gene sequence: CDR1 DFQATT, CDR2 SNEGSKA (reference sequence). The CDR3 is 15 amino acids. Trimming took 5 bases from V and 3 from J, leaving 19 bases between them. CDR3 sequence (DNA): TGCAGTGCTCCATTGGGGGCGGCAGGGTACACTGAAGCTTTCTTT. This translates into CSAPLGAAGYTEAFF.